A selection of T cell receptor beta chains follows, all from one sample in a study of cytomegalovirus exposure and HLA in healthy donors. Here immunoSEQ multiplex PCR was the method, and the copy in TCRdb shows in-frame clones only, minus some. This sample carries some 180,000 clones, around 80% of them seen once, and the ten largest clones take 2% to 3%. The sequenced sample consisted of PBMCs. Receptor source: a woman aged 30 to 39 in good health and CMV-seropositive. The CDR3 runs from the conserved cysteine through the conserved F or W. Each record gives: D gene, J gene, V gene, clone size, CDR3 DNA, CDR3 protein. D genes are given only for firm matches. For some rows the clone size is stated as once, few or many, or as a class when expanded; others skip it.

-	TRBJ2-5	TRBV5-1	once	TGCGCCAGCAGCTTGGAGGGGGATAAAGAGACCCAGTACTTC	CASSLEGDKETQYF
-	TRBJ1-2	TRBV11-2	-	TGTGCCAGCAGCCCGACAGGCACTGGCGGCACCTTC	CASSPTGTGGTF
-	TRBJ1-1	TRBV5-1	-	TGCGCCAGCAGCTTGAGAGGGAGCACTGAAGCTTTCTTT	CASSLRGSTEAFF
-	TRBJ2-7	TRBV4-3	few	TGCGCCAGCAGCCAGGCGGCCTCCTCTTACTCCTACGAGCAGTACTTC	CASSQAASSYSYEQYF
TRBD1	TRBJ1-5	TRBV2	once	TGTGCCAGCAGGGGACAGGGAGGGGATCAGCCCCAGCATTTT	CASRGQGGDQPQHF
TRBD2	TRBJ2-7	TRBV7-2	few	TGTGCCAGCAGCTTAGCGATCAGCGGGGGGGGCTACGAGCAGTACTTC	CASSLAISGGGYEQYF
TRBD1	TRBJ2-4	TRBV7-9	-	TGTGCCAGCAGCTTAGAGGGGGCGGGAAACATTCAGTACTTC	CASSLEGAGNIQYF
TRBD1	TRBJ1-6	TRBV4-1	-	TGCGCCAGCAGCCAAGATCTTGGACAGGGGCATTCACCCCTCCACTTT	CASSQDLGQGHSPLHF
-	TRBJ2-3	TRBV6-1	once	TGTGCCAGCAGTGGGGCAGGGGCTGGTGATACGCAGTATTTT	CASSGAGAGDTQYF
-	TRBJ1-4	TRBV29-1	-	TGCAGCATTACCGGGACATATGATGAAAAACTGTTTTTT	CSITGTYDEKLFF
TRBD1	TRBJ1-5	TRBV2	-	TGTGCCAGCAGTGAGTCCGGGACAGGGAATTACTCGCCCCAGCATTTT	CASSESGTGNYSPQHF
TRBD2	TRBJ2-3	TRBV5-4	once	TGTGCCAGCAGCTACCGTTTAGCGGGGGGGCGATCAGATACGCAGTATTTT	CASSYRLAGGRSDTQYF
-	TRBJ1-6	TRBV28	-	TGTGCCAGCAGTCCGGGACAAAAGCCACCCCTCCACTTT	CASSPGQKPPLHF
TRBD1	TRBJ1-2	TRBV6-5	few	TGTGCCAGCAGTTACACAGGGGACCGCTATGGCTACACCTTC	CASSYTGDRYGYTF
TRBD2	TRBJ2-4	TRBV11-2	few	TGTGCCAGCAGCTTACGGAGCGGGGGGTTAAACATTCAGTACTTC	CASSLRSGGLNIQYF
-	TRBJ2-3	TRBV10-3	-	TGTGCCATCAGTAGGGTGGGGCAGATTACAGATACGCAGTATTTT	CAISRVGQITDTQYF
-	TRBJ2-2	TRBV10-1	-	TGCGCCAGCAGTAGCCTTCAGCGTTTCGGGGACGGGGAGCTGTTTTTT	CASSSLQRFGDGELFF
TRBD2	TRBJ2-5	TRBV7-3	-	TGTGCCAGCAGCTTAATTGGCGGGGGGGCAGAGACCCAGTACTTC	CASSLIGGGAETQYF
-	TRBJ2-3	TRBV15	few	TGTGCCACCAGCTCTCGGCGGGGCTACACAGATACGCAGTATTTT	CATSSRRGYTDTQYF
-	TRBJ1-5	TRBV27	-	TGTGCCAGCAGAAGGCAGGGGATCAATCAGCCCCAGCATTTT	CASRRQGINQPQHF
-	TRBJ1-2	TRBV9	once	TGTGCCAGCAGCGTAGGTCGGGGAATACGCTATGGCTACACCTTC	CASSVGRGIRYGYTF
-	TRBJ1-4	TRBV5-1	-	TGCGCCAGCAGCTGGGGGGGGGCCGGAACTAATGAAAAACTGTTTTTT	CASSWGGAGTNEKLFF
TRBD1	TRBJ2-7	TRBV7-9	-	TGTTCCAGCAGCCATACAGGGGGCGATGGCTACGAGCAGTACTTC	CSSSHTGGDGYEQYF
-	TRBJ1-2	TRBV6-5	-	TGTGCCAGCAGTATGCGTCTGGGGGCGCGCTATGGCTACACCTTC	CASSMRLGARYGYTF
-	TRBJ2-5	TRBV4-3	-	TGCGCCAGCAGCCAAGTTTTCCAGGGGGGTCAAGAGACCCAGTACTTC	CASSQVFQGGQETQYF
TRBD2	TRBJ2-1	TRBV5-1	-	TGCGCCAGCAGCCTGCCCCCTAGCGGGGGCTCCTACAATGAGCAGTTCTTC	CASSLPPSGGSYNEQFF
-	TRBJ1-1	TRBV5-5	once	TGTGCCAGCAGCTTGGCTTCTAGGTTTATGACGGCTGAAGCTTTCTTT	CASSLASRFMTAEAFF
TRBD1	TRBJ1-2	TRBV9	-	TGTGCCAGCAGCCCAGGACAGGGGGCGGGCTATGGCTACACCTTC	CASSPGQGAGYGYTF
-	TRBJ2-1	TRBV7-3	-	TGTGCCAGCAGCTCCGTTGGCACAGTATCCTACAATGAGCAGTTCTTC	CASSSVGTVSYNEQFF
-	TRBJ1-2	TRBV28	-	TGTGCCAGCAGCCTAAACTATGGCTACACCTTC	CASSLNYGYTF
-	TRBJ1-6	TRBV2	-	TGTGCCAGCAGTGATGGAGGGAAGGGTAATTCACCCCTCCACTTT	CASSDGGKGNSPLHF
-	TRBJ1-1	TRBV6-5	-	TGTGCCAGCATTCCCCCAGGGGATCGAGCTTTCTTT	CASIPPGDRAFF
-	TRBJ2-6	TRBV7-2	few	TGTGCCAGCAGCTTAGTTTCGGGCTCTGGGGCCAACGTCCTGACTTTC	CASSLVSGSGANVLTF
TRBD2	TRBJ2-5	TRBV4-2	-	TGTGCCAGCAGCCAACCAGGGACTAGCGGGGGGGTGGAGACCCAGTACTTC	CASSQPGTSGGVETQYF
-	TRBJ2-5	TRBV6-5	once	TGTGCCAGCACCCTAGACTTGACAGTACAAGAGACCCAGTACTTC	CASTLDLTVQETQYF
-	TRBJ1-2	TRBV4-1	-	TGCGCCAGCAGCCAGGGGGCCGCCGACTATGGCTACACCTTC	CASSQGAADYGYTF
-	TRBJ2-6	TRBV28	-	TGTGCCAGCCTAAACTCTGGGGCCAACGTCCTGACTTTC	CASLNSGANVLTF
TRBD2	TRBJ2-1	TRBV5-1	-	TGCGCCAGCAGGGTCGGGGCTAGCGGTGCGAGTGAGCAGTTCTTC	CASRVGASGASEQFF
-	TRBJ2-5	TRBV10-3	-	TGTGCCATCGGGGGGAGACAGGGACCTTTACCGGTGGAGACCCAGTACTTC	CAIGGRQGPLPVETQYF
-	TRBJ2-7	TRBV7-2	few	TGTGCCAGCAGCTCAGGATTAAGACAAGCTTACGAGCAGTACTTC	CASSSGLRQAYEQYF
-	TRBJ2-1	TRBV7-8	-	TGTGCCAGCACCCAAGGGGCGGGGTACAGCGGTGAGCAGTTCTTC	CASTQGAGYSGEQFF
TRBD1	TRBJ2-1	TRBV5-1	-	TGCGCCAGCAGCTTTCTCGCTTTGGGACAGGGGGCCTGGGAGCAGTTCTTC	CASSFLALGQGAWEQFF
TRBD2	TRBJ2-1	TRBV7-6	-	TGTGCCAGCAGCTCGTGGACTAGCGGGGGGGCAATCTCCTACAATGAGCAGTTCTTC	CASSSWTSGGAISYNEQFF
-	TRBJ2-3	TRBV9	-	TGTGCCAGCAGCGGAGCAAGGGGAGATACGCAGTATTTT	CASSGARGDTQYF
TRBD1	TRBJ2-3	TRBV4-2	-	TGTGCCAGCAGCCAAGACTCGGGACAGGGCACAGATACGCAGTATTTT	CASSQDSGQGTDTQYF
TRBD1	TRBJ2-3	TRBV7-2	-	TGTGCCAGCAGCTTGGGGACAGGGACAGATACGCAGTATTTT	CASSLGTGTDTQYF
-	TRBJ1-5	TRBV19	-	TGTGCCAGTAAACGGGGGATTTATCAGCCCCAGCATTTT	CASKRGIYQPQHF
TRBD1	TRBJ1-2	TRBV2	-	TGTGCCAGCAGTGGGGACAGGGGGCTGAGAGGCTACACCTTC	CASSGDRGLRGYTF
-	TRBJ2-7	TRBV10-3	-	TGTGCCATCACCGAGGGGGGGATCGAGCAGTACTTC	CAITEGGIEQYF
TRBD1	TRBJ2-2	TRBV7-9	-	TGTGCCAGCAGCCAAAGGGACAGGGAAAACACCGGGGAGCTGTTTTTT	CASSQRDRENTGELFF
-	TRBJ2-1	TRBV7-7	few	TGTGCCAGCAGCTTAGAGCGGGCCAGCAATGAGCAGTTCTTC	CASSLERASNEQFF
-	TRBJ2-2	TRBV29-1	-	TGCAGCGCCTTCAGGGGTCGAGAGCTGTTTTTT	CSAFRGRELFF
TRBD1	TRBJ1-5	TRBV10-3	-	TGTGCCATCCAACAGGGGGCGGGTCAGCCCCAGCATTTT	CAIQQGAGQPQHF
-	TRBJ1-4	TRBV4-3	-	TGCGCCAGCAGCCAAGATCTCGGGAGAGGGGCTGAAAAACTGTTTTTT	CASSQDLGRGAEKLFF